This record looks at one T cell receptor (beta chain) sequence and its context. Authors' methods: Researchers report that nucleated cell counts were estimated from reference gene primer amplification. The repertoire was sequenced with immunoSEQ multiplex PCR; TCRdb's copy has only in-frame clones and lacks some. V and J calls and clone size are as listed in that table; D and trimming were resolved from the DNA. The sample shows 200,000 to 250,000 clones, approximately 80% of them seen only once. The data derive from a study of blood T cell repertoires in COVID-19. Study details: Sites in the United States, Italy and Spain provided acute and convalescent COVID-19 samples. Sources were T cells, B-cell-depleted T cells, or PBMCs; the material itself was cDNA or gDNA.

This receptor was taken from a woman in her thirties or forties who had recovered from COVID-19. Sequenced sample: peripheral blood.

The chain's CDR3 is CASSQAGLAFF. DNA of the CDR3: TGTGCCAGCAGCCAAGCGGGATTAGCTTTCTTT. This chain connects TRBV14 to TRBJ1-1; D gene unclear. Trimming removed 1 base at V and 10 bases at J, with 7 bases between. The CDR3 is 11 amino acids. Germline-derived CDR1 and CDR2 are SGHDN and FVKESK.